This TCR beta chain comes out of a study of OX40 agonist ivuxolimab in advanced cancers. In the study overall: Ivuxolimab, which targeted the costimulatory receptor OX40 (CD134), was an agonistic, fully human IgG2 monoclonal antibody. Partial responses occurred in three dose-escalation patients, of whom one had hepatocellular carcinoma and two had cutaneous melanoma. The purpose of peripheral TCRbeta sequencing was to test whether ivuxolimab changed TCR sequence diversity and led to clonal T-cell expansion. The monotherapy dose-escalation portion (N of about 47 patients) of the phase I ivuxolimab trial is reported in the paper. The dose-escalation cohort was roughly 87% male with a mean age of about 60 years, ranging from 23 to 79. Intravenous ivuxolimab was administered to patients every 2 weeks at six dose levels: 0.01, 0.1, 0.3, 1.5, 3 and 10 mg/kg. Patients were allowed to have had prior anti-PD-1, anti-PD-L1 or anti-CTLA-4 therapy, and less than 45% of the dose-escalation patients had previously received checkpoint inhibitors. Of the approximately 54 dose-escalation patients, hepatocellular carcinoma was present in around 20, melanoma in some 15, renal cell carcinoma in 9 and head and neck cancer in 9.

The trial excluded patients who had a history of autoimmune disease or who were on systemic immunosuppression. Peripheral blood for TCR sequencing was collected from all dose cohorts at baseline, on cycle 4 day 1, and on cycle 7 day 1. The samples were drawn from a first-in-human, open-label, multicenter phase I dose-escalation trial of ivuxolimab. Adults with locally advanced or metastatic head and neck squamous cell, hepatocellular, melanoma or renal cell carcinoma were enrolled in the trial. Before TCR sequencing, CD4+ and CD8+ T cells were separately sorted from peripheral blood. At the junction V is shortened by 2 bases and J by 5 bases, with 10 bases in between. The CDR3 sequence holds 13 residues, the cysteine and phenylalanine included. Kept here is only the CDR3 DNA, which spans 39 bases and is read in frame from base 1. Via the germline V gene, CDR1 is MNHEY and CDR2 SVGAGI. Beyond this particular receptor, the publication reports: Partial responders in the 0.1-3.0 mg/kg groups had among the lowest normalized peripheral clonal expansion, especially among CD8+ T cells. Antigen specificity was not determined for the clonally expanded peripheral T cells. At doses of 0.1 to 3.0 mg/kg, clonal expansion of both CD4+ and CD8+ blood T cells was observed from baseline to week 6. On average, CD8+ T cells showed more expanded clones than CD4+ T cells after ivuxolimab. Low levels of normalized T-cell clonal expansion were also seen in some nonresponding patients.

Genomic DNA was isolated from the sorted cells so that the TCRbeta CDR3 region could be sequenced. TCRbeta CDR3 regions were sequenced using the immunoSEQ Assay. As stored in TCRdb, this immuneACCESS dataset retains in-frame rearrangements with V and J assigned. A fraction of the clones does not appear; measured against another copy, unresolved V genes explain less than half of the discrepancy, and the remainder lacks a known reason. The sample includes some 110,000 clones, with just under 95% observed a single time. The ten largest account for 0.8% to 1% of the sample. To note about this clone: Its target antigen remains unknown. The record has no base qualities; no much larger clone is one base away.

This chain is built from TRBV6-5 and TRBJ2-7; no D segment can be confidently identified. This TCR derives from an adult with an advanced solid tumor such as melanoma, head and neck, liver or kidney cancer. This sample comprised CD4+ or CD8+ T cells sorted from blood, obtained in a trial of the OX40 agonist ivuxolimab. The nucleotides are TGTGCCAGCAGTTACCCTTCAAGCCACGAGCAGTACTTC. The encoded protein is CASSYPSSHEQYF.